A single T cell receptor (beta chain) is shown here with its context. Its antigen is not yet known. No base qualities exist here, and no much larger clone lies one base off it. The immunoSEQ Assay, a bias-controlled multiplex PCR, was used to amplify TCRbeta CDR3 regions from genomic DNA. On the authors' methods: Within the assay, amplification of reference gene primers was used to estimate how many nucleated cells each sample contained. To quantify the absolute abundance of each unique TCRbeta CDR3 rearrangement, sequence reads were collapsed and filtered. For each sample, productive Simpson clonality was calculated by taking the square root of Simpson's diversity index across productive rearrangements. The table was pulled from immuneACCESS by TCRdb, which kept in-frame rearrangements only. Such tables lose some clones; where checked, under half of the loss comes from unresolved V genes, and the rest has no known cause. The DNA was the basis for D and trimming; V, J and clone size are from that table. Here the sample has some 190,000 clones; less than 85% occur a single time. The top ten clonotypes cover over 10% of the sample.

The CDR3 runs 15 residues from the cysteine to the phenylalanine. Just CDR3 DNA is preserved here, 45 bases in frame from base 1. Deletion took 4 bases off V and 6 bases off J, with a span of 13 bases between the germline ends. From the germline V gene (reference sequence), CDR1 is LNHDA and CDR2 is SQIVND. The sample comes from a study of blood T cell repertoires in COVID-19 (TCRdb year 2020). At the level of the whole study: Samples covering the acute and convalescent phases of COVID-19 were provided by collaborators in the United States, Italy and Spain. The prospective study material was composed of cDNA or gDNA derived from T cells, B-cell-depleted T cells, or PBMCs. Subjects who had been exposed to COVID-19, were actively infected with it, or had recovered from it provided the deeply sampled blood TCRbeta repertoires that made up the dataset. The repertoires were released in a freely available public database intended as a resource for research on the immune response to SARS-CoV-2. Samples came from the ongoing ImmuneRACE study (first 160 participants) plus 1,254 subjects from 6 global collaborators. Sample metadata almost always included a de-identified subject ID, COVID-19 status, age in years and sex. Where available, HLA class I and class II types were taken from metadata supplied by the sample provider and were not determined by assay-based typing. The study at large found these results: The quantity of clinical and demographic metadata differed by source and by participant and was supplied without curation.

Whole blood was collected in K2EDTA tubes by collaborating institutions according to the institutions' own protocols. For TCRbeta analysis, collaborators shipped samples as frozen whole blood, isolated PBMCs, or DNA extracted from either of those sample types. The chain links TRBV19 with TRBJ2-6, with TRBD1 perhaps the D gene, on 5 matching bases. The source is a woman aged 45 to 65 with acute or convalescent COVID-19. Sequencing used peripheral blood. DNA sequence: TGTGCCAGTAGTAATAGGGGAAGGGAGGCCAACGTCCTGACTTTC. This codes for CASSNRGREANVLTF.